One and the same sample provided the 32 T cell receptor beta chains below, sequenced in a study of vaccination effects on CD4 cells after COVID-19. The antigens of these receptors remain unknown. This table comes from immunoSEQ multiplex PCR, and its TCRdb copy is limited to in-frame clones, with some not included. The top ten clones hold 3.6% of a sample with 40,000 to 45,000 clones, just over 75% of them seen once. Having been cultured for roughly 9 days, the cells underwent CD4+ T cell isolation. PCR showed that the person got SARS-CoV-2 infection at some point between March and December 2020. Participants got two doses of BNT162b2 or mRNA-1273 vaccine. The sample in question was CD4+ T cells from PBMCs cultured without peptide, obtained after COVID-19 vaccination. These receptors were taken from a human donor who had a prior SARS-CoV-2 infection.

In nucleotides, the CDR3 is TGTGCCAGCAGCGACAGGGGGACCTACAATGAGCAGTTCTTC. This encodes CASSDRGTYNEQFF. This sequence joins TRBV7-2 and TRBJ2-1; the match to TRBD1 covers 9 bases. This CDR3 region has 14 residues. Germline V CDR1 and CDR2: SGHTA, FQGNSA. Trimming removed 5 bases from V and 2 bases from J; junction bases left unmatched: 1.

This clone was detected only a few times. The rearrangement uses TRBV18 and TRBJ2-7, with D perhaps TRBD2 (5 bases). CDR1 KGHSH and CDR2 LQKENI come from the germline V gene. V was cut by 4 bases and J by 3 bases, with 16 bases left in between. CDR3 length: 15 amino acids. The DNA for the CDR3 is TGTGCCAGCTCACAGTGGACCGGGGAAGACTACGAGCAGTACTTC. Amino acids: CASSQWTGEDYEQYF.

CDR3 in amino acids: CASSQVSGRASYEQYF. The CDR3 DNA follows: TGTGCCAGCAGCCAAGTCAGCGGGAGGGCCTCCTACGAGCAGTACTTC. The gene calls are TRBV4-2 and TRBJ2-7; 10 bases map to TRBD2. Trimming took 1 base from V and 0 from J; bases not matched to a gene: 3. Looked up from germline, CDR1 is LGHNA and CDR2 is YNFKEQ. CDR3 size: 16 residues.

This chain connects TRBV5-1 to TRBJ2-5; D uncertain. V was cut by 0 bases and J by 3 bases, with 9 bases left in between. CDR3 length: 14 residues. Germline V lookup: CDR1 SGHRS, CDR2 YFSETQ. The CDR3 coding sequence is TGCGCCAGCAGCTTGGATGTCGAAAAAGAGACCCAGTACTTC. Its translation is CASSLDVEKETQYF.

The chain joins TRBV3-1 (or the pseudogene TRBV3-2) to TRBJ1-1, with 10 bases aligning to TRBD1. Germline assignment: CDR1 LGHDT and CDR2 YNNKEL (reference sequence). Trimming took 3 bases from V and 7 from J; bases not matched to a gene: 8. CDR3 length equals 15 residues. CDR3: CASSQARQGAGEAFF. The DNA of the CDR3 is TGTGCCAGCAGCCAGGCCCGACAGGGGGCCGGTGAAGCTTTCTTT.

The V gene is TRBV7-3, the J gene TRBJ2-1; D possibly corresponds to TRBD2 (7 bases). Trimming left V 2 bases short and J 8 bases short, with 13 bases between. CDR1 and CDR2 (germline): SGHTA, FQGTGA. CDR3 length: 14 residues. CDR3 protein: CASSLGGDTYEQFF. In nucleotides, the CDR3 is TGTGCCAGCAGCTTAGGGGGGGACACGTATGAGCAGTTCTTC.

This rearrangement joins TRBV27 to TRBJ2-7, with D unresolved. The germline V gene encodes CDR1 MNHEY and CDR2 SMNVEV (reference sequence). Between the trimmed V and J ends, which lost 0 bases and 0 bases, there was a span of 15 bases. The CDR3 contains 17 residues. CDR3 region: CASSLSLLPASSYEQYF. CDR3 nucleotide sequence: TGTGCCAGCAGTTTATCTTTGTTGCCAGCGAGCTCCTACGAGCAGTACTTC.

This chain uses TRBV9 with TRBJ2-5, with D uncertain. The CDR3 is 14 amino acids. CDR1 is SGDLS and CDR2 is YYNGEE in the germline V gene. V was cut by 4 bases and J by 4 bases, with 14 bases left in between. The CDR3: CASSPSRVSETQYF. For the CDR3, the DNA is TGTGCCAGCAGCCCCAGTAGGGTATCAGAGACCCAGTACTTC.

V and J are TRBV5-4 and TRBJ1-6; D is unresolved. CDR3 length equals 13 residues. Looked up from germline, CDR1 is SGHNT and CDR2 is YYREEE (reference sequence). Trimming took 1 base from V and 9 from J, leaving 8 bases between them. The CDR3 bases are TGTGCCAGCAGCTTGCGGACCGGTTCACCCCTCCACTTT. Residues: CASSLRTGSPLHF.

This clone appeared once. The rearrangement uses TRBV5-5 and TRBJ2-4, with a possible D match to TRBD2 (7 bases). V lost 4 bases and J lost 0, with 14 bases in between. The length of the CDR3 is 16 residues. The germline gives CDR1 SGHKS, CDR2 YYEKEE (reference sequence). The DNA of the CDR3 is TGTGCCAGCAGCCGATGGGGGGGCCTAGCCAAAAACATTCAGTACTTC. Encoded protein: CASSRWGGLAKNIQYF.

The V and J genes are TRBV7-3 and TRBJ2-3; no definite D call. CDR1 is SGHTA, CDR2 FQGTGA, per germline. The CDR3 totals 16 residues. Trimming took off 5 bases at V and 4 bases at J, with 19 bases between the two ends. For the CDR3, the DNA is TGTGCCAGCAGCAAAAACCCCCCCGGCTCCCCAGATACGCAGTATTTT. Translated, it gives CASSKNPPGSPDTQYF.

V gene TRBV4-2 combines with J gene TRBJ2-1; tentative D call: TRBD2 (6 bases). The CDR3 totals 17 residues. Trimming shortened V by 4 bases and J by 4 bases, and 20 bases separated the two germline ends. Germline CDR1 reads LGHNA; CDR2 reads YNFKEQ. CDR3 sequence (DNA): TGTGCCAGCAGCCCACCCCGGCCTAGCGTAGGATACAATGAGCAGTTCTTC. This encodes CASSPPRPSVGYNEQFF.

CDR3 sequence: CASSLQNTGELFF. CDR3 bases: TGCGCCAGCAGCTTACAGAACACCGGGGAGCTGTTTTTT. The chain employs TRBV5-1 and TRBJ2-2, with D unresolved. The CDR3 spans 13 residues. V was pared by 2 bases and J by 1 base, with 3 bases between. Germline V gene lookup returns CDR1 SGHRS and CDR2 YFSETQ. The entire variable domain, with the rest obtained from reference TRBV5-1 and TRBJ2-2, is as follows: KAGVTQTPRYLIKTRGQQVTLSCSPISGHRSVSWYQQTPGQGLQFLFEYFSETQRNKGNFPGRFSGRQFSNSRSEMNVSTLELGDSALYLCASSLQNTGELFFGEGSRLTVL.

DNA for the CDR3: TGTGCCTGGAGTAAACAAACAGGGGAAAAACTGTTTTTT. It codes for CAWSKQTGEKLFF. This rearrangement joins TRBV30 to TRBJ1-4, with D possibly being TRBD1 (6 bases). Trimming stripped 2 bases from V and 8 bases from J, with 12 bases between. The germline CDR1 and CDR2 sequences are GTSNPN and SVGIG (reference sequence). This CDR3 region has 13 residues.

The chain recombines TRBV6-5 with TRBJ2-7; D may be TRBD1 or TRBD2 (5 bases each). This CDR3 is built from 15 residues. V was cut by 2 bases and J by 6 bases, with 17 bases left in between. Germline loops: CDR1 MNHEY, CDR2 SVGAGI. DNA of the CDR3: TGTGCCAGCAGTTACGTCCCGGGGCGGCTCAGCGAGCAGTACTTC. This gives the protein CASSYVPGRLSEQYF.

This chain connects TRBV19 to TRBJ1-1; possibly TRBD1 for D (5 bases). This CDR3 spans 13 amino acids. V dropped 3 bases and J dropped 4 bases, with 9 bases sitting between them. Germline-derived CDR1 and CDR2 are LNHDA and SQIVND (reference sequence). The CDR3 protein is CASSIMGGTEAFF. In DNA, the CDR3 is TGTGCCAGTAGTATCATGGGGGGCACTGAAGCTTTCTTT.

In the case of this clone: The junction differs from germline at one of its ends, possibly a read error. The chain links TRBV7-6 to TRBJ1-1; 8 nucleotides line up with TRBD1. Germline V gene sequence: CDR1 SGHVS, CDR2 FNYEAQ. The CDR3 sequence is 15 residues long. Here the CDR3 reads CASSSYRDRNSEAFF. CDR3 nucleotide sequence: TGTGCCAGCAGCTCTTACCGGGACAGGAACTCTGAAGCTTTCTTT.

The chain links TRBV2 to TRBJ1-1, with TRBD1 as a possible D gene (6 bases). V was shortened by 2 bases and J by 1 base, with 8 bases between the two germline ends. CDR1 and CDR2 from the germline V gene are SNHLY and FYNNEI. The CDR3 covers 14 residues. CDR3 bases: TGTGCCAGCAGTGAAAAGGGACAGAACACTGAAGCTTTCTTT. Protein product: CASSEKGQNTEAFF.

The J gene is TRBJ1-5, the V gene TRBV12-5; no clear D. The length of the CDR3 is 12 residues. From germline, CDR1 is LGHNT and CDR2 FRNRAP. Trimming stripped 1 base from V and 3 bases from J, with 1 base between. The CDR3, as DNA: TGTGCTAGTGGTTTGGACAATCAGCCCCAGCATTTT. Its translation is CASGLDNQPQHF.

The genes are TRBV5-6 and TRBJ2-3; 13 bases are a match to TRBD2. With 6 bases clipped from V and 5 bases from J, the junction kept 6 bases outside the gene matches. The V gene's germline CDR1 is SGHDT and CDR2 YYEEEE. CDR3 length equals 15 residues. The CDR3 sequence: CASTGTSGNQDTQYF. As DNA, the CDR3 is TGTGCCAGCACCGGGACTAGCGGGAATCAAGATACGCAGTATTTT.

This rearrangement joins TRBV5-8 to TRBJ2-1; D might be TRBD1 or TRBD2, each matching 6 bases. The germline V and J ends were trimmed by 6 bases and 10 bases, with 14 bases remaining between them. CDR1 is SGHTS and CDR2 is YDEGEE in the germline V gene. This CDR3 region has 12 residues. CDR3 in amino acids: CASNTVGGEQFF. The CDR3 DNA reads TGTGCCAGCAATACTGTGGGGGGCGAGCAGTTCTTC.

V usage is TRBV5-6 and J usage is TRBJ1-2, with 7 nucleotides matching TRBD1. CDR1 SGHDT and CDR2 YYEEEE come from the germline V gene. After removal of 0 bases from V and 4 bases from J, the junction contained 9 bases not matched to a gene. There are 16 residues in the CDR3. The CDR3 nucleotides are TGTGCCAGCAGCTTGGACAGGGGCCGGTACTCCTATGGCTACACCTTC. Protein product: CASSLDRGRYSYGYTF.

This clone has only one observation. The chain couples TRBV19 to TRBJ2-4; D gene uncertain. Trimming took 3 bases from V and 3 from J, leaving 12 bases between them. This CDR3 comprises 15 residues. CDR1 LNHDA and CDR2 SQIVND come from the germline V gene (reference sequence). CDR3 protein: CASSILSGLKNIQYF. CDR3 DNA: TGTGCCAGTAGTATCCTCTCGGGCCTCAAAAACATTCAGTACTTC.

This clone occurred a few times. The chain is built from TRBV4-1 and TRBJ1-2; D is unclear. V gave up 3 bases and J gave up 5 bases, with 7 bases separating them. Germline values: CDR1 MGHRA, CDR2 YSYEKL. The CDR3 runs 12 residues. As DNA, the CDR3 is TGCGCCAGCAGCCAGGACGGGTATGGCTACACCTTC. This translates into CASSQDGYGYTF.

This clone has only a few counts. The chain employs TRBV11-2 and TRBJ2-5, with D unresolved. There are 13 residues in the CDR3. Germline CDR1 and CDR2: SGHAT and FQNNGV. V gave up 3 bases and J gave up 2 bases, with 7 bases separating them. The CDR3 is CASSFSPQETQYF. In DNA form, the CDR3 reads TGTGCCAGCAGCTTTAGCCCTCAAGAGACCCAGTACTTC.

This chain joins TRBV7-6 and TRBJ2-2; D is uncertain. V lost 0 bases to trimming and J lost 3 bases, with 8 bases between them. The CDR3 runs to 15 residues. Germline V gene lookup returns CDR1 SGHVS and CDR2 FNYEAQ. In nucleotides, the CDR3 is TGTGCCAGCAGCTTAGCAGTGCCCCACACCGGGGAGCTGTTTTTT. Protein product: CASSLAVPHTGELFF.

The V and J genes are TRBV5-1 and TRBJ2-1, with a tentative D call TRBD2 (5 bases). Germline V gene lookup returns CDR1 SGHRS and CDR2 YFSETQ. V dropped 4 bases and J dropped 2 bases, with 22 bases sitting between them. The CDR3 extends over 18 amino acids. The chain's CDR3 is CASSLAIGSQNTYNEQFF. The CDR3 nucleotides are TGCGCCAGCAGCCTAGCCATTGGGTCACAAAATACCTACAATGAGCAGTTCTTC.

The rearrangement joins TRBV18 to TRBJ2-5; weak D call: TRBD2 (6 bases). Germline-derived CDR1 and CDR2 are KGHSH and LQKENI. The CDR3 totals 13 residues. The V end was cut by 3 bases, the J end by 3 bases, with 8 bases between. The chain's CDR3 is CASSPGTEETQYF. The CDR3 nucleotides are TGTGCCAGCTCACCCGGGACTGAAGAGACCCAGTACTTC.

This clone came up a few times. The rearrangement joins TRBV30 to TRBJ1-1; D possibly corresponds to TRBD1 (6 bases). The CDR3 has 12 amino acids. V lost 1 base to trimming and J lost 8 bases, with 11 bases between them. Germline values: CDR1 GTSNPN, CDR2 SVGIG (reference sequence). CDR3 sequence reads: CAWSEGQPEAFF. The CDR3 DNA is TGTGCCTGGAGTGAGGGACAACCAGAAGCTTTCTTT.

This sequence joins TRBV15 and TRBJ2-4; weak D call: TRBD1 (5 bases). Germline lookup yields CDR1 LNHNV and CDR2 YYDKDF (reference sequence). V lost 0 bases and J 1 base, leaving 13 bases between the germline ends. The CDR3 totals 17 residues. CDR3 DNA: TGTGCCACCAGCAGAGATTTAATGAACAGGGCCAAAAACATTCAGTACTTC. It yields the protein CATSRDLMNRAKNIQYF.

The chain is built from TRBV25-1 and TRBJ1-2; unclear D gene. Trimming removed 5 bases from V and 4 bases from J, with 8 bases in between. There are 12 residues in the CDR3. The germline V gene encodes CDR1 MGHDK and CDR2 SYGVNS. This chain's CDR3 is CASSQSSYGYTF. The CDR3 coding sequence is TGTGCCAGCAGTCAATCATCCTATGGCTACACCTTC.

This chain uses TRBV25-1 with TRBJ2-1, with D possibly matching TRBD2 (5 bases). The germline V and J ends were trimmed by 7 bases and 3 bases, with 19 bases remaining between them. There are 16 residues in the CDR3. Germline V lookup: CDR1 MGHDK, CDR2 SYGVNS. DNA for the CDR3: TGTGCCAGCACTATTTCCCATCCCGAGGGCTACAATGAGCAGTTCTTC. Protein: CASTISHPEGYNEQFF.